This T cell receptor (beta chain) was recovered during a study of blood T cell repertoires in COVID-19. Study details: Acute and convalescent COVID-19 samples came from the United States, Italy and Spain. Sources were T cells, B-cell-depleted T cells, or PBMCs; the material itself was cDNA or gDNA.

Sequenced by immunoSEQ multiplex PCR; TCRdb stores in-frame clones only, minus some. Here the sample spans hundreds of thousands of clones, 75% to 90% being singletons. The sample holds one count of this clone. Participants came from roughly 25 US areas, aged roughly 18 to 89 years. Germline CDR1 and CDR2: SGHNT and YYREEE (reference sequence). The V segment lost 3 bases and the J segment 5 bases; nucleotides outside the gene matches: 8. The CDR3 spans 17 residues. This chain connects TRBV5-4 to TRBJ2-5; 15 bases map to TRBD2. This receptor was identified in a middle-aged woman who had recovered from COVID-19. Sequenced: PBMCs or T cells enriched from blood (not recorded which). The CDR3: CASSSEGLAGGTETQYF. The CDR3 nucleotides read TGTGCCAGCAGCTCAGAAGGACTAGCGGGAGGGACGGAGACCCAGTACTTC.